Sequencing of this T cell receptor (beta chain) was carried out in a study of T cell repertoires in cytomegalovirus infection. The CDR3 is 16 amino acids. Per the germline V gene, CDR1 is SGHAT and CDR2 is FQNNGV. With V trimmed by 1 base and J by 6 bases, 4 bases remained unmatched. One entry per CDR3 protein results from TCRdb running MiXCR on the reads. The sample has around 490,000 distinct CDR3 sequences; around 27% are singletons. The sequence was obtained from a human donor in good health (CMV status not recorded). Some clones in this sample may be carry-over from other donors' samples. Input material: PBMCs. The V and J genes are TRBV11-2 and TRBJ2-1, with 12 bases that match TRBD2. The CDR3 coding sequence is TGTGCCAGCAGCTTAGTATTGACTAGCGGGAGCAATGAGCAGTTCTTC. This sequence encodes CASSLVLTSGSNEQFF.